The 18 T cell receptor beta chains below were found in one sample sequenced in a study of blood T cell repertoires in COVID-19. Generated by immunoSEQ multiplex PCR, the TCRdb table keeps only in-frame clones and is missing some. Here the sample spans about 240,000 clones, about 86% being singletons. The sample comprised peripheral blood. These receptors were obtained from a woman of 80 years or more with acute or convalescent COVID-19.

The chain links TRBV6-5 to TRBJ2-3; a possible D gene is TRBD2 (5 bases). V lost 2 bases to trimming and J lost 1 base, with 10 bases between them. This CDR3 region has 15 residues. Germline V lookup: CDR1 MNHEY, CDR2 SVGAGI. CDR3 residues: CASSYRGSGTDTQYF. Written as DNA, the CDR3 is TGTGCCAGCAGTTACCGGGGTTCAGGCACAGATACGCAGTATTTT.

The CDR3 is CASSRRGLAGGNEQFF. In DNA form, the CDR3 reads TGTGCCAGCAGCCGCCGGGGACTAGCGGGGGGGAATGAGCAGTTCTTC. The chain employs TRBV7-2 and TRBJ2-1; TRBD2 aligns across 16 bases. This CDR3 comprises 16 residues. Germline assignment: CDR1 SGHTA and CDR2 FQGNSA. V dropped 5 bases and J dropped 7; count of bases not matched to a gene: 5. Supplemented by reference TRBV7-2 and TRBJ2-1, the full variable domain reads GAGVSQSPSNKVTEKGKDVELRCDPISGHTALYWYRQSLGQGLEFLIYFQGNSAPDKSGLPSDRFSAERTGGSVSTLTIQRTQQEDSAVYLCASSRRGLAGGNEQFFGPGTRLTVL.

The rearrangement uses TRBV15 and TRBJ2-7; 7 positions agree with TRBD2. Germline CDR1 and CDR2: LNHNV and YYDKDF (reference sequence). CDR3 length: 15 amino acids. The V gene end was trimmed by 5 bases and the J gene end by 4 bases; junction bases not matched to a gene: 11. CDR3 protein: CATSGMARRGYEQYF. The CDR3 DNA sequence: TGTGCCACCAGCGGGATGGCGAGGCGGGGGTACGAGCAGTACTTC.

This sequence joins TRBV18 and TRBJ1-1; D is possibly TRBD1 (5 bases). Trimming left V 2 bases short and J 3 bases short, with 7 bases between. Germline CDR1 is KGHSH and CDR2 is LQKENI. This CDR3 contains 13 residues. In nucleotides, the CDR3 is TGTGCCAGCTCACCAGGGGGGGACACTGAAGCTTTCTTT. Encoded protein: CASSPGGDTEAFF.

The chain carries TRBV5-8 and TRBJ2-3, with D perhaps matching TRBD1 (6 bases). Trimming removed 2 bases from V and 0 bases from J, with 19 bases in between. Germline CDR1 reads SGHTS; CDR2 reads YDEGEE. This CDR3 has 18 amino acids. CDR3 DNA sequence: TGTGCCAGCAGCTTTTTATTGGGACAAACACTTAGCACAGATACGCAGTATTTT. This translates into CASSFLLGQTLSTDTQYF.

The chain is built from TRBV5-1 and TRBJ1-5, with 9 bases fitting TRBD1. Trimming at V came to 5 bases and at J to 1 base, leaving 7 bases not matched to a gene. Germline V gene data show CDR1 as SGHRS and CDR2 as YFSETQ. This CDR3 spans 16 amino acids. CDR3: CASSSGQGGSNQPQHF. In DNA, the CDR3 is TGCGCCAGCAGTTCGGGACAGGGAGGGAGCAATCAGCCCCAGCATTTT.

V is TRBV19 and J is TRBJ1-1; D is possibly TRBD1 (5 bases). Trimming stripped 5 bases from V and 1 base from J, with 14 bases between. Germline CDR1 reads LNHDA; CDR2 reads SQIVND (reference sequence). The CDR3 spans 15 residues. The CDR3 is CASSVQVSRNTEAFF. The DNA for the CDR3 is TGTGCCAGTAGTGTACAGGTGTCTAGGAACACTGAAGCTTTCTTT.

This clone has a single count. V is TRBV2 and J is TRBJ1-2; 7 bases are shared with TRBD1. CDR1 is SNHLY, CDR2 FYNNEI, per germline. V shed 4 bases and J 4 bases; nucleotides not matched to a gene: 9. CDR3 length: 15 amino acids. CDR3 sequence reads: CASSGEQGLPYGYTF. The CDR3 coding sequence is TGTGCCAGCAGTGGGGAACAGGGGCTCCCCTATGGCTACACCTTC.

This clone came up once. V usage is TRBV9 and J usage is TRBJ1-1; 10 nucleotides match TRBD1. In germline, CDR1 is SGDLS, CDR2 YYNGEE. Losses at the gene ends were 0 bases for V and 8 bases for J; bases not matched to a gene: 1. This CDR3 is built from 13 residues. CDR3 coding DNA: TGTGCCAGCAGCGTAGTGGACAGGGGGGAAGCTTTCTTT. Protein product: CASSVVDRGEAFF. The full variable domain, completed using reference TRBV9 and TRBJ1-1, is DSGVTQTPKHLITATGQRVTLRCSPRSGDLSVYWYQQSLDQGLQFLIQYYNGEERAKGNILERFSAQQFPDLHSELNLSSLELGDSALYFCASSVVDRGEAFFGQGTRLTVV.

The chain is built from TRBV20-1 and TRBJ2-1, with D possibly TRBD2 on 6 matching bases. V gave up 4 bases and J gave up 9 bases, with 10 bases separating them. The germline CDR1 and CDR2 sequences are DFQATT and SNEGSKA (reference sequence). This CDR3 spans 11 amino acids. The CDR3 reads CSATSGLEQFF. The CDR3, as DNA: TGCAGTGCTACCTCGGGACTTGAGCAGTTCTTC.

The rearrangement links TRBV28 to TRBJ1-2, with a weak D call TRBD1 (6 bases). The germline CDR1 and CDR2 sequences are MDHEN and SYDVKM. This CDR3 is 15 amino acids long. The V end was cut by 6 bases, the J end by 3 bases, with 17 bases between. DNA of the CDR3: TGTGCCAGCAGCTCCCCACCCACAGGGTACTATGGCTACACCTTC. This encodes CASSSPPTGYYGYTF.

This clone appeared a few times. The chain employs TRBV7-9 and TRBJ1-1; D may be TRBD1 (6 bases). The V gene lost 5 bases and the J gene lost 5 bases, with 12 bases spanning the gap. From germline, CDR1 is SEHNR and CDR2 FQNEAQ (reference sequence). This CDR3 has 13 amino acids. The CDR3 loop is CASSRTQGTEAFF. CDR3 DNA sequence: TGTGCCAGCAGCCGCACCCAGGGGACTGAAGCTTTCTTT.

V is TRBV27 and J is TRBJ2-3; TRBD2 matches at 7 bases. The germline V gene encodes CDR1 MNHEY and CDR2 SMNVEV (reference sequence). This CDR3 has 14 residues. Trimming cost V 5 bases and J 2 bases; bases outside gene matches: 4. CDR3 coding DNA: TGTGCCAGCAGTCGCGGGGGAACCACAGATACGCAGTATTTT. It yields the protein CASSRGGTTDTQYF.

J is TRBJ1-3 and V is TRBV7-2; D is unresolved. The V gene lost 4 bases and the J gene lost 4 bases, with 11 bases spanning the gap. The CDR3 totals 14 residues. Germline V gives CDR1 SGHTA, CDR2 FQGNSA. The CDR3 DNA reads TGTGCCAGCAGCTCGGGTTCGCCCGGAAACACCATATATTTT. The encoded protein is CASSSGSPGNTIYF.

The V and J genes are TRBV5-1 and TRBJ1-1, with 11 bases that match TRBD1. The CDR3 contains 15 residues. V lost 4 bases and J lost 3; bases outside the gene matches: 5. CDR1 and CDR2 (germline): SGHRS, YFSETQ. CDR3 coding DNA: TGCGCCAGCAGCCCCTGGGACAGGGGGTACACTGAAGCTTTCTTT. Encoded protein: CASSPWDRGYTEAFF.

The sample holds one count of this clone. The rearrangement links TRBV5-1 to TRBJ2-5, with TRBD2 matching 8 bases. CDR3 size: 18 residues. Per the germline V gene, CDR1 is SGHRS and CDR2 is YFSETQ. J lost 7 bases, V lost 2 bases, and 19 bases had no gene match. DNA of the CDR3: TGCGCCAGCAGCTTTTTCGGGGGGGGCGGCTCCCCGGGTAGGACCCAGTACTTC. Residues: CASSFFGGGGSPGRTQYF. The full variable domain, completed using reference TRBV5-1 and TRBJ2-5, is KAGVTQTPRYLIKTRGQQVTLSCSPISGHRSVSWYQQTPGQGLQFLFEYFSETQRNKGNFPGRFSGRQFSNSRSEMNVSTLELGDSALYLCASSFFGGGGSPGRTQYFGPGTRLLVL.

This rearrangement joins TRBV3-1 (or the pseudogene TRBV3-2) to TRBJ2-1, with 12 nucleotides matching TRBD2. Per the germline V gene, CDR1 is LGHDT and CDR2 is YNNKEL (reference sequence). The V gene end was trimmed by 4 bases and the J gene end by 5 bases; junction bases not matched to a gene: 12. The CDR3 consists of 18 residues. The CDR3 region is CASSLPPNRLAGDNEQFF. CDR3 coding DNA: TGTGCCAGCAGCCTCCCCCCCAACCGACTAGCGGGGGACAATGAGCAGTTCTTC.

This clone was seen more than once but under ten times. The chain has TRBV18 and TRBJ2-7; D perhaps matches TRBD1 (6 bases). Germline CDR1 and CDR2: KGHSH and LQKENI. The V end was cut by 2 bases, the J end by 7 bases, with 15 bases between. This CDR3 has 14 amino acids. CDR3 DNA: TGTGCCAGCTCACCAGGGCAGGGGCATCGAGAGCAGTACTTC. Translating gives CASSPGQGHREQYF.